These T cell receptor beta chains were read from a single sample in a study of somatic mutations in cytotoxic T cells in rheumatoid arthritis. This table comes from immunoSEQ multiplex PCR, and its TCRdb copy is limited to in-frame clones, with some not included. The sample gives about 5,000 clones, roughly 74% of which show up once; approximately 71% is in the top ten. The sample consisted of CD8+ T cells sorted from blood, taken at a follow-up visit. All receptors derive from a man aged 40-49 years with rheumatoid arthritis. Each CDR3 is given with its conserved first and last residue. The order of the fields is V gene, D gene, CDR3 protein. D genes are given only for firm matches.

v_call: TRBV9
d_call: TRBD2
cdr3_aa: CASSGLSSGSLAGSYNEQFF

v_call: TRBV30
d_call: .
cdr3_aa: CAQQGAKPQHF

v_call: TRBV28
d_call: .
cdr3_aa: CASSYPRDGSRPVFMRYEQYF

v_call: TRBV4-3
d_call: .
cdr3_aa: CASSQFTQGLDTEAFF

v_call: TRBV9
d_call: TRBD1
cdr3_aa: CASSPRDREYNEQFF

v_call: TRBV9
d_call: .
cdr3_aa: CASSAQGTDNEQFF

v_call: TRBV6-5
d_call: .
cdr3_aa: CASSYSGPSIEQYF

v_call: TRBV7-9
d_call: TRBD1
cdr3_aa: CASRAGQGFRNTEAFF

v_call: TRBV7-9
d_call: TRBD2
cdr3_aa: CASSSSGRGRDTQYF

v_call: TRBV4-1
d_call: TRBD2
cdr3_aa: CASSRIAGGPVETQYF

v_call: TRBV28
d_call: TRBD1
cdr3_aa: CASRRQGFNQPQHF

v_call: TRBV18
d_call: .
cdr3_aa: CASSPTPVAYNEQFF

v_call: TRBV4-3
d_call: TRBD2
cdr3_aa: CASSQDLAGGTDTQYF

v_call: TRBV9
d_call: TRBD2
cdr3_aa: CASSEGSGRSYEQYF

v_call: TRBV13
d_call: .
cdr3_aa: CASSPGLNSYEQYF

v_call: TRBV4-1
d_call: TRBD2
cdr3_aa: CASSQEGTSTYEQYF

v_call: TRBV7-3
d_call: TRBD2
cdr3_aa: CASSMGLASNEQFF

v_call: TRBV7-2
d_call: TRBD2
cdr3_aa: CASSFYLAGGVTDTQYF

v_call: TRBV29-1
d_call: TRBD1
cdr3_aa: CSVEVQGDFSYNSPLHF

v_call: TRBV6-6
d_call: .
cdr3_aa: CASSYGAEPTYNEQFF

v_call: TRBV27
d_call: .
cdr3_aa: CASSPPGPPGYEQYF

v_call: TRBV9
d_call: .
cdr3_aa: CASSNWGTDTQYF

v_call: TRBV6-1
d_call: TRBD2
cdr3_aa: CASSILADSYNEQFF

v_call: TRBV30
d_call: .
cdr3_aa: CAWSVWGGEPQHF

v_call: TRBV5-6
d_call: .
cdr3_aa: CASSFGDWEGYTF

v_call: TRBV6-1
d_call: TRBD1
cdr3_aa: CASSEVTGGGETQYF

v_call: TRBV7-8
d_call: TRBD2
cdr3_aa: CASSLLAGGFDEQYF

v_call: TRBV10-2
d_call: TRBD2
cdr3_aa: CASSDPAGVGKTQYF

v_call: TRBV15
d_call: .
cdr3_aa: CATSRDSNEQFF

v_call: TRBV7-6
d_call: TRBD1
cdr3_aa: CASSSGTGGIEQFF

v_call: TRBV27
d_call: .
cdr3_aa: CASSLLGTVREQYF

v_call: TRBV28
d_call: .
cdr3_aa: CASSLETVYNEQFF

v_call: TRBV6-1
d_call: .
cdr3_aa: CASSESAGSTDTQYF

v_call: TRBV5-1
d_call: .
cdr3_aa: CASSLFGLTSYEQYF

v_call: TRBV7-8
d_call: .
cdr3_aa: CASSLAAGQRISPYEQYF

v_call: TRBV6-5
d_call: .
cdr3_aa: CASNLLGRSNTEAFF

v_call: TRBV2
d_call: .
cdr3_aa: CASRSLGGVNQPQHF

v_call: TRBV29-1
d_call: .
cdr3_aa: CSVEQGRGGNEQFF

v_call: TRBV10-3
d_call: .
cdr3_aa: CAIRAGIFIGGHAYEQYF

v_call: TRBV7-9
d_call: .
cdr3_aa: CASSLALLGRREQFF

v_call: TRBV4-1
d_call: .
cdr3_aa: CASSQGRGGGFTDTQYF